The clone carrying this T cell receptor beta chain showed up many times. Its matching antigen is unknown. These data belong to a study of T cell responses to AZD1222 COVID-19 vaccine. Points from the study as a whole: Dominant at 160-218 and 743-854, vaccine-associated CD4 TCRs also spanned spike. At baseline, just 6 or 7 AZD1222 recipients tested seropositive. Clonal diversity was possibly underestimated, and the donors were mostly white British, with more females.

This CDR3 is 14 amino acids long. Germline V gene lookup returns CDR1 MNHEY and CDR2 SVGEGT. V was cut by 5 bases and J by 6 bases, with 17 bases left in between. Method: immunoSEQ multiplex PCR; TCRdb's copy keeps in-frame clones and lacks some. In the table there are fewer than 120,000 clones, more than 90% of which are singletons. The V gene is TRBV6-2 or TRBV6-3, the J gene TRBJ2-7; D might be TRBD1 (6 bases). This TCR was recovered from an adult who received the AZD1222 COVID-19 vaccine. The sequencing used peripheral blood, collected 28 days after the second AZD1222 dose. For the CDR3, the DNA is TGTGCCAGCAGTCCGGGACAAGAAATTAGCGAGCAGTACTTC. Translating it yields CASSPGQEISEQYF.